This TCR beta chain was captured in a study of T cells in Graves' hyperthyroidism and ophthalmopathy. Authors of the study amplified TCR beta CDR3 regions from RNA transcripts. With the HTBI primer set, the TCR CDR3 went through a first round of RT-PCR. A single record per CDR3 protein comes from TCRdb applying MiXCR to the multiplex PCR reads. This sample has some 340,000 distinct CDR3 sequences; around 13% occur once, and the top ten carry 34%. Germline V CDR1 and CDR2: SGDLS, YYNGEE. The CDR3 loop spans 15 amino acids. The V end was cut by 0 bases, the J end by 5 bases, with 11 bases between. The table lists this clonotype with a few counts.

The chain joins TRBV9 to TRBJ1-4; D is undetermined. Specimen: blood. The TCR comes from a middle-aged woman with Graves' ophthalmopathy. The chain's CDR3 is CASSVEWGQNEKLFF. CDR3 DNA sequence: TGTGCCAGCAGCGTAGAATGGGGTCAAAATGAAAAACTGTTTTTT.